The 29 T cell receptor beta chains presented below share a single source sample, sequenced in a study of T cell clonotyping in hematopoietic cell transplantation. Using immunoSEQ multiplex PCR, the repertoire was profiled, and TCRdb retains in-frame clones only, with some absent. The profile covers just under 20,000 clones, with more than 65% appearing a single time and under 15% taken by the ten largest. Sequencing used peripheral blood mononuclear cells. Receptor source: a man in his fifties or sixties in good health. Some clones in this sample may be carry-over from other donors' samples.

The genes are TRBV11-3 and TRBJ2-1, with TRBD2 identical over 8 bases. Germline values: CDR1 SGHNT, CDR2 YENEEA. V shed 3 bases and J 8 bases; nucleotides not matched to a gene: 6. This CDR3 has 14 residues. The CDR3 reads CASSFAGGGDEQFF. The DNA of the CDR3 is TGTGCCAGCAGCTTCGCGGGAGGCGGGGATGAGCAGTTCTTC.

The count of this clone is one. The V gene is TRBV7-9, the J gene TRBJ2-7; 10 bases are shared with TRBD1. There are 15 residues in the CDR3. Germline V gene sequence: CDR1 SEHNR, CDR2 FQNEAQ (reference sequence). V lost 6 bases, J lost 5 bases, and 10 bases stayed unmatched. The CDR3 loop reads CASSSTGTGVHEQYF. The DNA for the CDR3 is TGTGCCAGCAGTTCAACCGGGACAGGGGTCCACGAGCAGTACTTC.

CDR3 loop: CASSHTGSTVFEQYF. The CDR3 nucleotides are TGTGCCAGCAGCCACACAGGGAGTACGGTATTCGAGCAGTACTTC. The gene calls are TRBV7-9 and TRBJ2-7, with D possibly TRBD1 on 6 matching bases. Germline CDR1 reads SEHNR; CDR2 reads FQNEAQ (reference sequence). V lost 5 bases, J lost 6 bases, and 20 bases lay in between. This CDR3 comprises 15 residues.

This chain links TRBV5-6 with TRBJ2-3; 9 bases map to TRBD1. Germline trimming cut 3 bases from V and 6 bases from J; bases unmatched to any gene: 11. In germline, CDR1 is SGHDT, CDR2 YYEEEE. The CDR3 totals 16 residues. The CDR3 sequence is CASSSATGGSSDTQYF. As DNA, the CDR3 is TGTGCCAGCAGCTCCGCGACAGGGGGGAGTAGCGATACGCAGTATTTT.

The rearrangement uses TRBV15 and TRBJ1-1, with a tentative D call TRBD1 (5 bases). Looked up from germline, CDR1 is LNHNV and CDR2 is YYDKDF (reference sequence). This CDR3 spans 13 amino acids. V lost 5 bases and J 1 base, leaving 8 bases between the germline ends. The CDR3 nucleotides are TGTGCCACCAGCTTCGGGACGAACACTGAAGCTTTCTTT. Encoded protein: CATSFGTNTEAFF.

The chain uses TRBV7-2 and TRBJ2-1, with D unclear. The CDR3 covers 15 residues. The germline V gene has CDR1 SGHTA and CDR2 FQGNSA. Trimming left V 2 bases short and J 8 bases short, with 16 bases between. The CDR3 nucleotides are TGTGCCAGCAGCTTAAACCGAGTCCCCGAGGATGAGCAGTTCTTC. Translating it yields CASSLNRVPEDEQFF.

This clone was recorded a few times. This chain links TRBV7-6 with TRBJ2-2; D might be TRBD1 or TRBD2, each matching 6 bases. Trimming shortened V by 1 base and J by 4 bases, and 7 bases separated the two germline ends. Germline V CDR1 and CDR2: SGHVS, FNYEAQ. There are 14 residues in the CDR3. The CDR3 region has the DNA TGTGCCAGCAGCTTAGAGGGGGGCACCGGGGAGCTGTTTTTT. Translation gives CASSLEGGTGELFF. Full variable domain (outside the CDR3, taken from reference TRBV7-6 and TRBJ2-2): GAGVSQSPRYKVTKRGQDVALRCDPISGHVSLYWYRQALGQGPEFLTYFNYEAQQDKSGLPNDRFSAERPEGSISTLTIQRTEQRDSAMYRCASSLEGGTGELFFGEGSRLTVL.

This clone was recorded a few times. The J gene is TRBJ2-7, the V gene TRBV19; D perhaps matches TRBD1 (5 bases). The CDR3 runs 13 residues. CDR1 LNHDA and CDR2 SQIVND come from the germline V gene (reference sequence). V was shortened by 5 bases and J by 5 bases, with 13 bases between the two germline ends. The CDR3 DNA sequence: TGTGCCAGTAGTGAGGACAATTCCCACGAGCAGTACTTC. Amino acids: CASSEDNSHEQYF.

This clone came up a few times. The J gene is TRBJ2-3, the V gene TRBV20-1; D unclear. Germline CDR1 DFQATT, CDR2 SNEGSKA (reference sequence). V shed 7 bases and J shed 2 bases, with 7 bases lying between them. The CDR3 length is 11 residues. CDR3 DNA sequence: TGCAGTGACTCCCTCACAGATACGCAGTATTTT. It translates to CSDSLTDTQYF.

The chain joins TRBV4-2 to TRBJ2-1, with D maybe TRBD2 (6 bases). The CDR3 spans 15 residues. Germline V CDR1 and CDR2: LGHNA, YNFKEQ. The V and J ends lost 4 bases and 7 bases respectively, with 17 bases between them. The CDR3: CASSRPEGQLNEQFF. CDR3 in DNA: TGTGCCAGCAGCCGCCCGGAGGGGCAGCTTAATGAGCAGTTCTTC.

The chain employs TRBV11-3 and TRBJ1-1; the D gene is possibly TRBD1 (5 bases). The length of the CDR3 is 15 residues. Germline V gene sequence: CDR1 SGHNT, CDR2 YENEEA. Trimming stripped 1 base from V and 1 base from J, with 10 bases between. CDR3 sequence reads: CASSLVGRENTEAFF. The CDR3 coding sequence is TGTGCCAGCAGCTTAGTAGGCAGGGAGAACACTGAAGCTTTCTTT.

This chain connects TRBV6-1 to TRBJ1-1; maybe TRBD1 (5 bases). The CDR3 runs to 13 residues. The germline V gene encodes CDR1 MNHNS and CDR2 SASEGT. V was cut by 6 bases and J by 4 bases, with 12 bases left in between. The CDR3 DNA reads as TGTGCCAGCAGACTGGAGGGGCTCACTGAAGCTTTCTTT. Translating gives CASRLEGLTEAFF.

This chain joins TRBV5-8 and TRBJ1-6; D perhaps matches TRBD1 (5 bases). CDR1 is SGHTS and CDR2 is YDEGEE in the germline V gene. The CDR3 runs to 13 residues. V was shortened by 2 bases and J by 8 bases, with 8 bases between the two germline ends. CDR3 DNA sequence: TGTGCCAGCAGCTTACGAGGGGATTCACCCCTCCACTTT. Translated: CASSLRGDSPLHF. Filled out from reference TRBV5-8 and TRBJ1-6, the complete variable domain reads EAGVTQSPTHLIKTRGQQATLRCSPISGHTSVYWYQQALGLGLQFLLWYDEGEERNRGNFPPRFSGRQFPNYSSELNVNALELEDSALYLCASSLRGDSPLHFGNGTRLTVT.

The chain carries TRBV27 and TRBJ1-2; D is unclear. The V end lost 2 bases, the J end lost 8 bases, and 21 bases lay between the germline ends. The CDR3 contains 16 residues. Germline V CDR1 and CDR2: MNHEY, SMNVEV (reference sequence). CDR3 amino acids: CASSLGGGEVSRGYTF. Written as DNA, the CDR3 is TGTGCCAGCAGTTTAGGCGGCGGTGAGGTATCGCGGGGCTACACCTTC.

This sequence joins TRBV7-9 and TRBJ2-7; D is unresolved. The CDR3 spans 16 residues. V was trimmed by 2 bases and J by 3 bases, leaving 17 bases between them. Germline assignment: CDR1 SEHNR and CDR2 FQNEAQ (reference sequence). The CDR3 reads CASSLNRASSRYEQYF. CDR3 nucleotide sequence: TGTGCCAGCAGCTTAAACCGCGCAAGTAGCCGCTACGAGCAGTACTTC.

The V and J genes are TRBV7-3 and TRBJ2-2; D gene unclear. Trimming stripped 5 bases from V and 1 base from J, with 14 bases between. This CDR3 comprises 16 residues. Germline values: CDR1 SGHTA, CDR2 FQGTGA. The chain's CDR3 is CASSLVSIQNTGELFF. The DNA of the CDR3 is TGTGCCAGCAGCCTCGTTTCCATACAGAACACCGGGGAGCTGTTTTTT.

V is TRBV13 and J is TRBJ1-4; 7 bases match TRBD1. Germline V gene lookup returns CDR1 PRHDT and CDR2 FYEKMQ (reference sequence). CDR3 length: 15 amino acids. With 5 bases clipped from V and 6 bases from J, the junction kept 9 bases outside the gene matches. Here the CDR3 DNA reads TGTGCCAGCAGCATGAGGACAGGCGCCGATGAAAAACTGTTTTTT. Its protein is CASSMRTGADEKLFF.

The rearrangement links TRBV25-1 to TRBJ2-1; TRBD1 might be the D (6 bases). CDR1 and CDR2 from the germline V gene are MGHDK and SYGVNS. The CDR3 consists of 15 residues. Trimming took off 3 bases at V and 8 bases at J, with 17 bases between the two ends. CDR3 bases: TGTGCCAGCAGTGAGCCTCTTTCCAGGGGTTATGAGCAGTTCTTC. It specifies CASSEPLSRGYEQFF.

V and J are TRBV11-2 and TRBJ2-7; weak D call: TRBD1 (5 bases). CDR1 is SGHAT, CDR2 FQNNGV, per germline. With 1 base removed from V and 6 bases from J, the gap between germline ends came to 13 bases. The CDR3 sequence is 14 residues long. This CDR3 is CASSLARVGTEQYF. CDR3 in DNA: TGTGCCAGCAGCTTAGCCAGGGTCGGTACCGAGCAGTACTTC.

The CDR3 is CSVGRKETQYF. In nucleotides, the CDR3 is TGCAGCGTTGGACGGAAAGAGACCCAGTACTTC. The chain carries TRBV29-1 and TRBJ2-5; D gene unclear. CDR1 SQVTM and CDR2 ANQGSEA come from the germline V gene. The CDR3 runs to 11 residues. V shed 4 bases and J shed 3 bases, with 6 bases lying between them.

V and J are TRBV11-1 and TRBJ2-7; 7 nucleotides align to TRBD1. With V trimmed by 5 bases and J by 5 bases, 6 bases remained unmatched. This CDR3 has 13 amino acids. Germline CDR1 is SGHAT and CDR2 is FQDESV (reference sequence). DNA of the CDR3: TGTGCCAGCAGCCGGGGACAGAGCCACGAGCAGTACTTC. Protein sequence: CASSRGQSHEQYF. The full variable domain, rest sourced from reference TRBV11-1 and TRBJ2-7, is EAEVAQSPRYKITEKSQAVAFWCDPISGHATLYWYRQILGQGPELLVQFQDESVVDDSQLPKDRFSAERLKGVDSTLKIQPAELGDSAMYLCASSRGQSHEQYFGPGTRLTVT.

V is TRBV6-4 and J is TRBJ2-3; the D gene is possibly TRBD1 (5 bases). V was shortened by 5 bases and J by 2 bases, with 17 bases between the two germline ends. The CDR3 is made up of 16 amino acids. From germline, CDR1 is MRHNA and CDR2 SNTAGT. Written as DNA, the CDR3 is TGTGCCAGCAGTCCTACCGACGACAGTTTCACAGATACGCAGTATTTT. Its translation is CASSPTDDSFTDTQYF.

The chain joins TRBV7-9 to TRBJ1-1; 8 nucleotides line up with TRBD1. V trimming: 5 bases; J trimming: 4 bases; junction bases outside the gene matches: 6. CDR1 and CDR2 from the germline V gene are SEHNR and FQNEAQ (reference sequence). The CDR3 contains 14 residues. The CDR3 protein is CASSRQGLGTEAFF. CDR3 sequence (DNA): TGTGCCAGCAGCAGACAGGGGCTGGGCACTGAAGCTTTCTTT. The full variable domain, in which reference TRBV7-9 and TRBJ1-1 provide the parts outside the CDR3, is DTGVSQNPRHKITKRGQNVTFRCDPISEHNRLYWYRQTLGQGPEFLTYFQNEAQLEKSRLLSDRFSAERPKGSFSTLEIQRTEQGDSAMYLCASSRQGLGTEAFFGQGTRLTVV.

This clone was counted a single time. The chain employs TRBV2 and TRBJ2-7; maybe TRBD2 (5 bases). The germline gives CDR1 SNHLY, CDR2 FYNNEI. The length of the CDR3 is 14 residues. The V end lost 8 bases, the J end lost 2 bases, and 16 bases lay between the germline ends. The CDR3 region has the DNA TGTGCCAGCTTGCGGGTTCTTAATCCCTACGAGCAGTACTTC. Translating gives CASLRVLNPYEQYF.

This chain's CDR3 is CASSLGRNTEAFF. The DNA of the CDR3 is TGTGCCAGCAGCTTAGGGAGGAACACTGAAGCTTTCTTT. This chain uses TRBV7-6 with TRBJ1-1, with D uncertain. Deletions cut 1 base from V and 1 base from J, with 4 bases between. Germline V lookup: CDR1 SGHVS, CDR2 FNYEAQ. The CDR3 covers 13 residues.

The rearrangement uses TRBV5-6 and TRBJ1-2; D unresolved. Germline assignment: CDR1 SGHDT and CDR2 YYEEEE. This CDR3 region has 12 residues. V was pared by 1 base and J by 4 bases, with 5 bases between. The CDR3 sequence: CASSLITYGYTF. In DNA form, the CDR3 reads TGTGCCAGCAGCTTGATCACCTATGGCTACACCTTC. The whole variable domain, filled in from reference TRBV5-6 and TRBJ1-2, reads DAGVTQSPTHLIKTRGQQVTLRCSPKSGHDTVSWYQQALGQGPQFIFQYYEEEERQRGNFPDRFSGHQFPNYSSELNVNALLLGDSALYLCASSLITYGYTFGSGTRLTVV.

This chain connects TRBV28 to TRBJ2-2; 11 nucleotides line up with TRBD1. The V gene's germline CDR1 is MDHEN and CDR2 SYDVKM. V lost 8 bases to trimming and J lost 6 bases; unmatched junction nucleotides: 8. CDR3 length: 15 amino acids. For the CDR3, the DNA is TGTGCCAGCCGTAGTCCGGGACAGGGGGCCGGGGAGCTGTTTTTT. Translation: CASRSPGQGAGELFF.

The chain is built from TRBV29-1 and TRBJ1-3; tentative D call: TRBD1 (6 bases). Germline lookup yields CDR1 SQVTM and CDR2 ANQGSEA. Trimming shortened V by 6 bases and J by 4 bases, and 13 bases separated the two germline ends. CDR3 size: 13 residues. CDR3 sequence: CSVGTMGGNTIYF. The DNA for the CDR3 is TGCAGCGTAGGGACAATGGGGGGAAACACCATATATTTT. Supplemented by reference TRBV29-1 and TRBJ1-3, the full variable domain reads SAVISQKPSRDICQRGTSLTIQCQVDSQVTMMFWYRQQPGQSLTLIATANQGSEATYESGFVIDKFPISRPNLTFSTLTVSNMSPEDSSIYLCSVGTMGGNTIYFGEGSWLTVV.

V gene TRBV7-2 combines with J gene TRBJ1-4; 8 bases are a match to TRBD1. Losses at the gene ends were 0 bases for V and 7 bases for J; bases not matched to a gene: 4. Germline V CDR1 and CDR2: SGHTA, FQGNSA. The CDR3 covers 15 residues. The CDR3 region has the DNA TGTGCCAGCAGCTTAGCCAGGGGGCGCGCTGAAAAACTGTTTTTT. This translates into CASSLARGRAEKLFF.